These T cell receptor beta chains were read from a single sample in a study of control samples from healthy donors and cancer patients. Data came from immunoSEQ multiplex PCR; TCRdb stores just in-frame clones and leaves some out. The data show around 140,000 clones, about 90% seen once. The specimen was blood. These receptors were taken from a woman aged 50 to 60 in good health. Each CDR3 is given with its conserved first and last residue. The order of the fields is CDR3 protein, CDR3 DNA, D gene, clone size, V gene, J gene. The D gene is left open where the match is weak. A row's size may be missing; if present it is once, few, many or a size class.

CDR3 protein: CASSMDRSPNEKLFF
CDR3 DNA: TGTGCCAGTAGTATGGACCGGAGCCCTAATGAAAAACTGTTTTTT
D gene: -
clone size: -
V gene: TRBV19
J gene: TRBJ1-4

CDR3 protein: CASSQGSGTSYEQYF
CDR3 DNA: TGCGCCAGCAGCCAGGGATCCGGGACAAGCTACGAGCAGTACTTC
D gene: -
clone size: once
V gene: TRBV4-1
J gene: TRBJ2-7

CDR3 protein: CASRADSTTQPQHF
CDR3 DNA: TGTGCCAGCAGGGCGGACAGTACTACTCAGCCCCAGCATTTT
D gene: -
clone size: -
V gene: TRBV2
J gene: TRBJ1-5

CDR3 protein: CAIRGQGVTEAFF
CDR3 DNA: TGTGCCATCAGGGGACAGGGGGTCACTGAAGCTTTCTTT
D gene: TRBD1
clone size: -
V gene: TRBV10-3
J gene: TRBJ1-1

CDR3 protein: CASSLGLAGDGVTQYF
CDR3 DNA: TGTGCCAGCAGCTTGGGACTAGCGGGAGATGGTGTTACGCAGTATTTT
D gene: TRBD2
clone size: -
V gene: TRBV5-5
J gene: TRBJ2-3

CDR3 protein: CASSQIAGLLQETQYF
CDR3 DNA: TGTGCCAGCAGCCAGATAGCGGGACTGTTGCAAGAGACCCAGTACTTC
D gene: TRBD2
clone size: -
V gene: TRBV3-1/TRBV3-2
J gene: TRBJ2-5

CDR3 protein: CASRTVSGGHSPLHF
CDR3 DNA: TGTGCCAGTAGGACAGTGTCAGGAGGGCATTCACCCCTCCACTTT
D gene: -
clone size: -
V gene: TRBV19
J gene: TRBJ1-6

CDR3 protein: CAWSPTHYTDTQYF
CDR3 DNA: TGTGCCTGGAGTCCAACCCACTACACAGATACGCAGTATTTT
D gene: -
clone size: -
V gene: TRBV30
J gene: TRBJ2-3

CDR3 protein: CASSDNLGGLLEQFF
CDR3 DNA: TGTGCCAGCTCAGACAACTTAGGAGGGTTGCTTGAGCAGTTCTTC
D gene: -
clone size: -
V gene: TRBV18
J gene: TRBJ2-1

CDR3 protein: CANSPGPSTDTQYF
CDR3 DNA: TGTGCCAACTCACCGGGACCCAGCACAGATACGCAGTATTTT
D gene: -
clone size: -
V gene: TRBV2
J gene: TRBJ2-3

CDR3 protein: CASSKWNGLAVSTDTQYF
CDR3 DNA: TGTGCCAGCAGCAAATGGAATGGGCTAGCGGTTAGCACAGATACGCAGTATTTT
D gene: TRBD2
clone size: -
V gene: TRBV9
J gene: TRBJ2-3

CDR3 protein: CASRAVPKGELFF
CDR3 DNA: TGTGCCAGCAGGGCAGTTCCAAAAGGGGAGCTGTTTTTT
D gene: -
clone size: few
V gene: TRBV2
J gene: TRBJ2-2

CDR3 protein: CASSSRGLASNPDTQYF
CDR3 DNA: TGTGCCAGCAGCTCTCGGGGACTAGCGTCCAATCCAGATACGCAGTATTTT
D gene: TRBD2
clone size: few
V gene: TRBV3-1/TRBV3-2
J gene: TRBJ2-3

CDR3 protein: CASSLVGPPGGGYTF
CDR3 DNA: TGCGCCAGCAGCTTGGTGGGGCCCCCTGGGGGTGGCTACACCTTC
D gene: -
clone size: -
V gene: TRBV5-1
J gene: TRBJ1-2

CDR3 protein: CASSLAGPKPTDTQYF
CDR3 DNA: TGTGCCAGCAGCTTGGCGGGACCTAAACCCACAGATACGCAGTATTTT
D gene: -
clone size: -
V gene: TRBV7-2
J gene: TRBJ2-3

CDR3 protein: CASSQGGTSTDTQYF
CDR3 DNA: TGCGCCAGCAGCCAAGGCGGAACCAGCACAGATACGCAGTATTTT
D gene: -
clone size: -
V gene: TRBV4-1
J gene: TRBJ2-3

CDR3 protein: CASSIVPGLGTEAFF
CDR3 DNA: TGTGCCAGTAGTATAGTTCCGGGTTTGGGCACTGAAGCTTTCTTT
D gene: -
clone size: -
V gene: TRBV19
J gene: TRBJ1-1

CDR3 protein: CASSLDPGANTGELFF
CDR3 DNA: TGTGCCAGCAGCTTGGATCCGGGGGCGAACACCGGGGAGCTGTTTTTT
D gene: -
clone size: -
V gene: TRBV5-4
J gene: TRBJ2-2

CDR3 protein: CASSGGQAGLGEQYF
CDR3 DNA: TGTGCCAGCTCAGGGGGACAGGCTGGCTTGGGGGAGCAGTACTTC
D gene: TRBD1
clone size: -
V gene: TRBV18
J gene: TRBJ2-7

CDR3 protein: CASSPQAGGPNTGELFF
CDR3 DNA: TGTGCCAGCAGCCCACAAGCGGGAGGGCCGAACACCGGGGAGCTGTTTTTT
D gene: TRBD2
clone size: -
V gene: TRBV7-6
J gene: TRBJ2-2

CDR3 protein: CASSLGQGAIQYF
CDR3 DNA: TGTGCCAGCAGCCTGGGACAGGGGGCCATTCAGTACTTC
D gene: TRBD1
clone size: -
V gene: TRBV5-5
J gene: TRBJ2-4

CDR3 protein: CASSYSPGTEAFF
CDR3 DNA: TGTGCCAGCAGTTACTCGCCAGGGACTGAAGCTTTCTTT
D gene: -
clone size: -
V gene: TRBV6-5
J gene: TRBJ1-1

CDR3 protein: CASSIPLAKNIQYF
CDR3 DNA: TGTGCCAGTAGTATCCCTTTAGCCAAAAACATTCAGTACTTC
D gene: -
clone size: -
V gene: TRBV19
J gene: TRBJ2-4

CDR3 protein: CASSYDRGQSYGYTF
CDR3 DNA: TGTGCCAGCAGCTACGACAGGGGGCAATCCTATGGCTACACCTTC
D gene: TRBD1
clone size: -
V gene: TRBV2
J gene: TRBJ1-2

CDR3 protein: CAWTLFSNYGYTF
CDR3 DNA: TGTGCCTGGACCCTATTTTCTAACTATGGCTACACCTTC
D gene: -
clone size: -
V gene: TRBV30
J gene: TRBJ1-2

CDR3 protein: CATRGRGGTDTQYF
CDR3 DNA: TGTGCGACAAGAGGGCGGGGGGGAACAGATACGCAGTATTTT
D gene: TRBD2
clone size: once
V gene: TRBV19
J gene: TRBJ2-3

CDR3 protein: CASKRGAFFTTEAFF
CDR3 DNA: TGTGCCAGTAAGAGGGGGGCCTTCTTTACTACTGAAGCTTTCTTT
D gene: -
clone size: -
V gene: TRBV19
J gene: TRBJ1-1

CDR3 protein: CASSGGTESSGNTIYF
CDR3 DNA: TGTGCCAGCAGCGGCGGGACAGAGAGCTCTGGAAACACCATATATTTT
D gene: TRBD1
clone size: -
V gene: TRBV5-6
J gene: TRBJ1-3

CDR3 protein: CASSPGQGFEQYF
CDR3 DNA: TGCGCCAGCAGCCCGGGACAGGGATTTGAGCAGTACTTC
D gene: TRBD1
clone size: once
V gene: TRBV5-1
J gene: TRBJ2-7

CDR3 protein: CASSPPERQGYEQYF
CDR3 DNA: TGTGCCAGCTCACCACCCGAGAGACAGGGTTACGAGCAGTACTTC
D gene: TRBD1
clone size: once
V gene: TRBV18
J gene: TRBJ2-7

CDR3 protein: CASSEVRSSYNEQFF
CDR3 DNA: TGTGCCAGCAGTGAAGTGAGGAGCTCCTACAATGAGCAGTTCTTC
D gene: -
clone size: -
V gene: TRBV2
J gene: TRBJ2-1

CDR3 protein: CASTRGGFSYEQYF
CDR3 DNA: TGTGCCAGCACCCGAGGAGGGTTCTCCTACGAGCAGTACTTC
D gene: -
clone size: -
V gene: TRBV6-5
J gene: TRBJ2-7

CDR3 protein: CASTILSAGPTSPLHF
CDR3 DNA: TGTGCCAGCACCATTTTAAGTGCAGGCCCCACTTCACCCCTCCACTTT
D gene: -
clone size: -
V gene: TRBV27
J gene: TRBJ1-6

CDR3 protein: CASSYSTGVYGYTF
CDR3 DNA: TGTGCCAGCAGTTACTCGACGGGGGTCTATGGCTACACCTTC
D gene: -
clone size: -
V gene: TRBV6-5
J gene: TRBJ1-2

CDR3 protein: CASSLRDSRNQPQHF
CDR3 DNA: TGTGCCAGCAGCCTAAGGGACAGCCGCAATCAGCCCCAGCATTTT
D gene: TRBD1
clone size: -
V gene: TRBV7-9
J gene: TRBJ1-5

CDR3 protein: CASSLRGQGTNYGYTF
CDR3 DNA: TGTGCCAGCAGCCTCCGGGGACAGGGGACTAACTATGGCTACACCTTC
D gene: -
clone size: -
V gene: TRBV21-1
J gene: TRBJ1-2

CDR3 protein: CASSPPWGQGSYEQYF
CDR3 DNA: TGTGCCAGCTCACCACCGTGGGGACAGGGTTCCTACGAGCAGTACTTC
D gene: TRBD1
clone size: once
V gene: TRBV18
J gene: TRBJ2-7

CDR3 protein: CASSPPVFSGNTIYF
CDR3 DNA: TGTGCCAGCAGCCCCCCTGTGTTCTCTGGAAACACCATATATTTT
D gene: -
clone size: -
V gene: TRBV3-1/TRBV3-2
J gene: TRBJ1-3

CDR3 protein: CASSLEGDTQYF
CDR3 DNA: TGTGCCAGCAGTTTAGAAGGAGATACGCAGTATTTT
D gene: -
clone size: -
V gene: TRBV12-3/TRBV12-4
J gene: TRBJ2-3

CDR3 protein: CASSLLLRDRVSISGNTIYF
CDR3 DNA: TGTGCCAGCAGCTTGCTCCTGCGGGACAGGGTTAGCATCTCTGGAAACACCATATATTTT
D gene: TRBD1
clone size: -
V gene: TRBV5-5
J gene: TRBJ1-3

CDR3 protein: CASSNRGNQPQHF
CDR3 DNA: TGTGCCAGCAGTAACAGGGGCAATCAGCCCCAGCATTTT
D gene: -
clone size: -
V gene: TRBV27
J gene: TRBJ1-5

CDR3 protein: CASSESPDSGTELSEQYF
CDR3 DNA: TGCGCCAGCAGTGAGTCGCCGGATTCCGGGACGGAATTATCCGAGCAGTACTTC
D gene: -
clone size: -
V gene: TRBV10-1
J gene: TRBJ2-7

CDR3 protein: CASSLAGGGGYTF
CDR3 DNA: TGTGCCAGCAGTTTGGCAGGGGGCGGGGGCTACACCTTC
D gene: TRBD1
clone size: -
V gene: TRBV27
J gene: TRBJ1-2

CDR3 protein: CASSESGTSLPNQYF
CDR3 DNA: TGTGCCAGCAGTGAATCCGGGACTAGTCTCCCGAACCAGTACTTC
D gene: TRBD2
clone size: few
V gene: TRBV6-1
J gene: TRBJ2-7

CDR3 protein: CASSFGQGTSTDTQYF
CDR3 DNA: TGCGCCAGCAGCTTCGGACAGGGGACGAGCACAGATACGCAGTATTTT
D gene: TRBD1
clone size: -
V gene: TRBV5-1
J gene: TRBJ2-3

CDR3 protein: CASSVRGQGFADNQPQHF
CDR3 DNA: TGTGCCAGTAGTGTGAGGGGACAGGGGTTTGCGGACAATCAGCCCCAGCATTTT
D gene: TRBD1
clone size: once
V gene: TRBV19
J gene: TRBJ1-5

CDR3 protein: CASSPGQRQRYTF
CDR3 DNA: TGTGCCAGCAGTCCGGGACAGAGACAACGCTACACCTTC
D gene: TRBD1
clone size: -
V gene: TRBV6-5
J gene: TRBJ1-2

CDR3 protein: CASSRTGGNTIYF
CDR3 DNA: TGTGCCAGCAGCCGGACAGGGGGAAACACCATATATTTT
D gene: TRBD1
clone size: -
V gene: TRBV3-1/TRBV3-2
J gene: TRBJ1-3

CDR3 protein: CAWSFVTDTQYF
CDR3 DNA: TGTGCCTGGAGTTTTGTCACAGATACGCAGTATTTT
D gene: -
clone size: -
V gene: TRBV30
J gene: TRBJ2-3

CDR3 protein: CASSELGRSTGELFF
CDR3 DNA: TGTGCCAGCAGTGAGCTCGGACGGAGCACCGGGGAGCTGTTTTTT
D gene: -
clone size: -
V gene: TRBV2
J gene: TRBJ2-2

CDR3 protein: CASNNRWAGERYF
CDR3 DNA: TGTGCCAGCAATAATCGGTGGGCGGGCGAGCGGTACTTC
D gene: -
clone size: -
V gene: TRBV28
J gene: TRBJ2-7

CDR3 protein: CASSLANYGYTF
CDR3 DNA: TGTGCCAGCAGCTTAGCTAACTATGGCTACACCTTC
D gene: -
clone size: -
V gene: TRBV5-5
J gene: TRBJ1-2

CDR3 protein: CASTKYDTEAFF
CDR3 DNA: TGTGCCAGCACCAAGTATGACACTGAAGCTTTCTTT
D gene: -
clone size: -
V gene: TRBV28
J gene: TRBJ1-1

CDR3 protein: CASSLVAGNTEAFF
CDR3 DNA: TGTGCCAGCAGCTTAGTAGCCGGGAACACTGAAGCTTTCTTT
D gene: -
clone size: -
V gene: TRBV7-9
J gene: TRBJ1-1

CDR3 protein: CASSLMAGANVLTF
CDR3 DNA: TGTGCCAGCAGCTTAATGGCTGGGGCCAACGTCCTGACTTTC
D gene: -
clone size: -
V gene: TRBV7-9
J gene: TRBJ2-6

CDR3 protein: CSASLRTVTSTDTQYF
CDR3 DNA: TGCAGTGCTAGTCTCAGGACAGTGACTAGCACAGATACGCAGTATTTT
D gene: -
clone size: few
V gene: TRBV20-1
J gene: TRBJ2-3

CDR3 protein: CASGTGYNEQFF
CDR3 DNA: TGCGCCAGCGGAACTGGGTACAATGAGCAGTTCTTC
D gene: -
clone size: few
V gene: TRBV10-2
J gene: TRBJ2-1

CDR3 protein: CASRPRQGGNSPLHF
CDR3 DNA: TGTGCCAGCAGGCCCAGACAGGGGGGGAATTCACCCCTCCACTTT
D gene: TRBD1
clone size: once
V gene: TRBV2
J gene: TRBJ1-6

CDR3 protein: CASSEAGVSGANTQYF
CDR3 DNA: TGCGCCAGCAGTGAGGCGGGCGTTAGCGGGGCAAATACGCAGTATTTT
D gene: TRBD2
clone size: -
V gene: TRBV10-2
J gene: TRBJ2-3

CDR3 protein: CASSLESSTNYGYTF
CDR3 DNA: TGCGCCAGCAGCTTGGAATCTTCCACTAACTATGGCTACACCTTC
D gene: -
clone size: -
V gene: TRBV5-1
J gene: TRBJ1-2